The 13 T cell receptor beta chains presented below share a single source sample, sequenced in a study of T-cell memory formation after mild COVID-19. TCRdb reprocessed the 5' RACE reads via MiXCR and lists one record per CDR3 protein. The repertoire holds about 68,000 distinct CDR3 sequences, roughly 17% seen once, with 30% to 35% in the top ten. Sequencing input: PBMCs or a T cell subset sorted from them (not recorded which). These receptors were collected from an adult woman who had mild COVID-19 (a few samples of this study predate the infection). Cell type and time point are not known.

The chain recombines TRBV9 with TRBJ1-1; D is possibly TRBD1 (6 bases). There are 15 residues in the CDR3. Germline assignment: CDR1 SGDLS and CDR2 YYNGEE. V was cut by 0 bases and J by 1 base, with 10 bases left in between. CDR3 in amino acids: CASSVGGGPNTEAFF. DNA of the CDR3: TGTGCCAGCAGCGTAGGGGGGGGCCCGAACACTGAAGCTTTCTTT. The full variable domain, with the rest looked up from reference TRBV9 and TRBJ1-1, is DSGVTQTPKHLITATGQRVTLRCSPRSGDLSVYWYQQSLDQGLQFLIQYYNGEERAKGNILERFSAQQFPDLHSELNLSSLELGDSALYFCASSVGGGPNTEAFFGQGTRLTVV.

In its sample, this clonotype ranks as medium-sized. The chain couples TRBV27 to TRBJ1-1; a weak D match, TRBD1 (5 bases). Germline V gene data show CDR1 as MNHEY and CDR2 as SMNVEV (reference sequence). V was cut by 5 bases and J by 5 bases, with 18 bases left in between. This CDR3 is built from 15 residues. Written as DNA, the CDR3 is TGTGCCAGCAGTCTCATCATGGGGGGTGGGACTGAAGCTTTCTTT. Translation: CASSLIMGGGTEAFF.

A few counts support this clonotype. The CDR3 loop reads CASSDGGQGAGPQHF. CDR3 sequence (DNA): TGTGCCAGCAGTGATGGGGGACAGGGGGCAGGGCCCCAGCATTTT. The V call is TRBV2, the J call TRBJ1-5; 12 bases map to TRBD1. The germline V gene encodes CDR1 SNHLY and CDR2 FYNNEI. CDR3 length: 15 residues. J gave up 9 bases and V 3 bases, and 6 bases lay outside the gene matches.

This clonotype was seen at least ten times. The chain employs TRBV15 and TRBJ2-3, with D maybe TRBD2 (6 bases). The CDR3 totals 18 residues. V was pared by 0 bases and J by 6 bases, with 22 bases between. CDR1 LNHNV and CDR2 YYDKDF come from the germline V gene (reference sequence). The CDR3, as DNA: TGTGCCACCAGCAGAGATCGATTAGGCGGGGCCGCATTTGATACGCAGTATTTT. This translates into CATSRDRLGGAAFDTQYF.

The genes are TRBV19 and TRBJ2-1, with 8 bases identical to TRBD2. This CDR3 region has 14 residues. The germline gives CDR1 LNHDA, CDR2 SQIVND (reference sequence). V lost 5 bases, J lost 3 bases, and 3 bases stayed unmatched. For the CDR3, the DNA is TGTGCCAGTAGTCCGGGGGGGGACTACAATGAGCAGTTCTTC. Protein: CASSPGGDYNEQFF.

This sequence joins TRBV4-1 and TRBJ2-4; D is perhaps TRBD2 (6 bases). The CDR3 consists of 16 residues. Trimming removed 3 bases from V and 7 bases from J, with 19 bases in between. Germline-derived CDR1 and CDR2 are MGHRA and YSYEKL. CDR3 in amino acids: CASSQQLSRGRNIQYF. CDR3 bases: TGCGCCAGCAGCCAGCAGCTAAGTCGAGGGAGGAACATTCAGTACTTC.

This chain links TRBV7-2 with TRBJ1-5; 12 nucleotides agree with TRBD1. V gave up 4 bases and J gave up 2 bases; unmatched junction bases: 6. In germline, CDR1 is SGHTA, CDR2 FQGNSA. This CDR3 has 17 residues. The chain's CDR3 is CASSSPGQGARNQPQHF. CDR3 sequence (DNA): TGTGCCAGCAGCTCGCCGGGACAGGGGGCGCGCAATCAGCCCCAGCATTTT.

J is TRBJ1-1 and V is TRBV5-5; unclear D gene. Between the trimmed V and J ends, which lost 0 bases and 3 bases, there was a span of 6 bases. The CDR3 length is 13 residues. The germline V gene encodes CDR1 SGHKS and CDR2 YYEKEE (reference sequence). As DNA, the CDR3 is TGTGCCAGCAGCTTGGATTTGGACACTGAAGCTTTCTTT. It translates to CASSLDLDTEAFF.

This rearrangement joins TRBV4-1 to TRBJ2-3; D not certain. V lost 0 bases, J lost 12 bases, and 1 base lay in between. The CDR3 is 9 amino acids. CDR1 and CDR2 from the germline V gene are MGHRA and YSYEKL. CDR3 region: CASSQDQYF. For the CDR3, the DNA is TGCGCCAGCAGCCAAGACCAGTATTTT.

This chain connects TRBV7-9 to TRBJ2-7; D is perhaps TRBD2 (5 bases). V lost 5 bases to trimming and J lost 1 base, with 9 bases between them. CDR3 length: 13 residues. Germline V lookup: CDR1 SEHNR, CDR2 FQNEAQ (reference sequence). This CDR3 is CASSIRGSYEQYF. The CDR3 nucleotides read TGTGCCAGCAGCATACGGGGATCCTACGAGCAGTACTTC.

This clonotype was seen more than once but under ten times. The rearrangement joins TRBV5-1 to TRBJ1-6; the D is unclear. The V end was cut by 0 bases, the J end by 5 bases, with 9 bases between. Germline V gene lookup returns CDR1 SGHRS and CDR2 YFSETQ. The CDR3 runs to 15 residues. CDR3 in DNA: TGCGCCAGCAGCTTGGGCACAGAAGATAATTCACCCCTCCACTTT. Translating it yields CASSLGTEDNSPLHF.

The rearrangement uses TRBV5-4 and TRBJ2-2; D is unresolved. Germline CDR1 SGHNT, CDR2 YYREEE (reference sequence). Trimming took 3 bases from V and 9 from J, leaving 12 bases between them. CDR3 size: 13 residues. The CDR3 DNA follows: TGTGCCAGCAGCTGGGCCGCGTCCAGGGAGCTGTTTTTT. Protein sequence: CASSWAASRELFF.

This clonotype occurred a few times. This chain links TRBV6-6 with TRBJ2-1; 7 bases line up with TRBD1. Looked up from germline, CDR1 is MNHNY and CDR2 is SVGAGI (reference sequence). The CDR3 loop spans 14 amino acids. V lost 5 bases and J lost 4; bases outside the gene matches: 5. Here the CDR3 DNA reads TGTGCCAGCAGTACGACAGGGCGGTACAATGAGCAGTTCTTC. It codes for CASSTTGRYNEQFF.